Listed below are T cell receptor beta chains from one sample, sequenced in a study of shared clonotypes between healthy human individuals. Measured with immunoSEQ multiplex PCR; TCRdb has only the in-frame clones, and not every one. This table has about 690,000 clones, 90% appearing once. Specimen: memory CD8+ T cells from PBMCs. The receptors shown here come from a young man in good health. Some clones in this sample may be carry-over from other donors' samples. Both conserved end residues are part of each CDR3. Each record gives: D gene, J gene, V gene, clone size, CDR3 DNA, CDR3 protein. The D gene is left open where the match is weak. The size field is filled for only some rows; it gives once, few, many or a size class.

>TRBD1|TRBJ2-1|TRBV11-3|.
TGTGCCAGCAGCCCGGACAGGGGGCGCAGCAATGAGCAGTTCTTC
CASSPDRGRSNEQFF
>TRBD2|TRBJ2-3|TRBV4-2|.
TGTGCCAGCAGCCAAGTAGGACTAGCGGGAGGTATAGATACGCAGTATTTT
CASSQVGLAGGIDTQYF
>TRBD2|TRBJ2-1|TRBV19|.
TGTGCCAGTAGTATCCTAGCGGGTCCGAGGGCCCAGTTCTTC
CASSILAGPRAQFF
>.|TRBJ1-1|TRBV16|.
TGTGCCAGCAGCCTAGCACGGGGGACTGAAGCTTTCTTT
CASSLARGTEAFF
>.|TRBJ1-1|TRBV19|.
TGTGCCAGTAGTATGTGGAACACTGAAGCTTTCTTT
CASSMWNTEAFF
>.|TRBJ2-7|TRBV2|.
TGTGCCAGCATGGGACAAGCCTACGAGCAGTACTTC
CASMGQAYEQYF
>.|TRBJ2-5|TRBV25-1|.
TGTGCCAGCGGTTGGGAACGTGCGACCCAGTACTTC
CASGWERATQYF
>TRBD1|TRBJ1-1|TRBV4-1|.
TGCGCCAGCAGCCAATACAGGGGCTTGGGCCTGAACACTGAAGCTTTCTTT
CASSQYRGLGLNTEAFF
>.|TRBJ2-1|TRBV30|.
TGTGCCTGGAGGCCCCTGGGTAGGGTTTCGTGGGAGCAGTTCTTC
CAWRPLGRVSWEQFF
>TRBD2|TRBJ2-5|TRBV7-9|.
TGTGCCAGCAGCTCAAACGGGGGGACTACCCAAGAGACCCAGTACTTC
CASSSNGGTTQETQYF
>TRBD2|TRBJ2-1|TRBV7-9|.
TGTGCCAGCAGCCTCTCTAGCGGGAGGGCGTATGAGCAGTTCTTC
CASSLSSGRAYEQFF
>.|TRBJ2-1|TRBV5-8|.
TGTGCCAGCAGCTTAGGCCTTGGCGGGATCTTCAATGAGCAGTTCTTC
CASSLGLGGIFNEQFF
>TRBD2|TRBJ2-7|TRBV7-7|.
TGTGCCAGCAGCTTGACTAGCGGTAGTATCCACGAGCAGTACTTC
CASSLTSGSIHEQYF
>.|TRBJ2-1|TRBV5-1|.
TGCGCCAGCAGCTCGGGTAGCTCTAGCTCCTACAATGAGCAGTTCTTC
CASSSGSSSSYNEQFF
>TRBD1|TRBJ2-3|TRBV27|.
TGTGCCAGCAGTTTATTAGGGGACAGGGGTGCAGATACGCAGTATTTT
CASSLLGDRGADTQYF
>.|TRBJ2-7|TRBV27|.
TGTGCCAGCAGTTTATCTGTTAGGACCACCTACGAGCAGTACTTC
CASSLSVRTTYEQYF
>TRBD2|TRBJ2-3|TRBV2|.
TGTGCCAGCATGGGGACTAGCGGGAGAGCGGCAGATACGCAGTATTTT
CASMGTSGRAADTQYF
>TRBD2|TRBJ2-5|TRBV6-5|.
TGTGCCAGCAGCTACCTAGCGGGAGTCCGAGAGACCCAGTACTTC
CASSYLAGVRETQYF
>.|TRBJ1-2|TRBV5-6|.
TGTGCCAGCAGCTTGGGGACAGTCTCTTATGGCTACACCTTC
CASSLGTVSYGYTF
>.|TRBJ2-6|TRBV19|few
TGTGCCAGTAGCCCCAGGGACGGGGCTGGGGCCAACGTCCTGACTTTC
CASSPRDGAGANVLTF
>.|TRBJ2-7|TRBV5-1|once
TGCGCCAGCGGGGCGTTGGGGATTCACGAGCAGTACTTC
CASGALGIHEQYF
>TRBD1|TRBJ2-7|TRBV9|.
TGTGCCAGCAGCGCCGGATTCTTTGACAGGGAGTACGAGCAGTACTTC
CASSAGFFDREYEQYF
>.|TRBJ1-2|TRBV19|.
TGTGCCAGTAGTATCCCAGGGGCTGATGGCTACACCTTC
CASSIPGADGYTF
>TRBD2|TRBJ2-7|TRBV19|few
TGTGCCAGTAGTATTACGCGGGCTAGCGGGAGGTTCTACGAGCAGTACTTC
CASSITRASGRFYEQYF
>TRBD2|TRBJ2-7|TRBV19|.
TGTGCCAGTAGTTTAGCGGGAGTCGGGTACGAGCAGTACTTC
CASSLAGVGYEQYF
>TRBD2|TRBJ2-1|TRBV4-3|.
TGCGCCAGCAGCCAAGGGGTTAGGCGGGAGGGCCACAATGAGCAGTTCTTC
CASSQGVRREGHNEQFF
>TRBD2|TRBJ2-7|TRBV10-3|.
TGTGCCATCAGTGAAAAGGGACTAGCGGGAGTATACGAGCAGTACTTC
CAISEKGLAGVYEQYF
>TRBD1|TRBJ2-7|TRBV2|.
TGTGCCAGCAGCAAGGGGGCCGAGCAGTACTTC
CASSKGAEQYF
>.|TRBJ2-7|TRBV5-1|.
TGCGCCAGCAGCTTGCCCACCCGGGAAGGATCGTCCTACGAGCAGTACTTC
CASSLPTREGSSYEQYF
>.|TRBJ2-5|TRBV13|.
TGTGCCAGCAGCTTAGGTCGAGCGGGCGGGCAAGAGACCCAGTACTTC
CASSLGRAGGQETQYF
>.|TRBJ2-1|TRBV7-9|.
TGTGCCAGCAGCTCCTTAGTGAACAATGAGCAGTTCTTC
CASSSLVNNEQFF
>TRBD1|TRBJ2-7|TRBV7-8|.
TGTGCCAGCAGCTTGGTACAGGGGGCATTTGAGCAGTACTTC
CASSLVQGAFEQYF
>.|TRBJ2-7|TRBV19|.
TGTGCCAGTAGTATAGTTGCTGCGGCTGAGGGGCAGTACTTC
CASSIVAAAEGQYF
>.|TRBJ2-1|TRBV30|.
TGTGCCTGGAGTACCACGAACAATGAGCAGTTCTTC
CAWSTTNNEQFF
>TRBD1|TRBJ1-2|TRBV27|.
TGTGCCAGCAGTTTATCCCGGACAGGGTTCTATGGCTACACCTTC
CASSLSRTGFYGYTF
>.|TRBJ2-7|TRBV19|.
TGTGCCAGTAGTATCCAAGGACTGGACGAGCAGTACTTC
CASSIQGLDEQYF
>.|TRBJ2-5|TRBV7-9|.
TGTGCCAGCAGCTTTGTGGGGTCCGAGACCCAGTACTTC
CASSFVGSETQYF
>TRBD1|TRBJ1-4|TRBV19|.
TGTGCCAGTTCACTCAGGGGGTCTAATGAAAAACTGTTTTTT
CASSLRGSNEKLFF
>TRBD2|TRBJ2-2|TRBV27|.
TGTGCCACCAGAGCGGGACGGCTTCCGAACACCGGGGAGCTGTTTTTT
CATRAGRLPNTGELFF
>.|TRBJ2-2|TRBV5-1|.
TGCGCCAGCAGCTCGAAGACGGGACATGGGACGGCCGGGGAGCTGTTTTTT
CASSSKTGHGTAGELFF
>.|TRBJ2-1|TRBV5-1|.
TGCGCCAGCAGCTTGGCCTCTGCTGGGACCTACAATGAGCAGTTCTTC
CASSLASAGTYNEQFF
>.|TRBJ2-7|TRBV10-3|.
TGTGCCATCAGTTCTATACGAGACCCGGACGAGCAGTACTTC
CAISSIRDPDEQYF
>TRBD2|TRBJ2-1|TRBV2|.
TGTGCCGGGGGACTAGCGTCTTACAATGAGCAGTTCTTC
CAGGLASYNEQFF
>.|TRBJ2-1|TRBV4-3|.
TGCGCCAGCAGCCAGGGAAGCCTAGCAAATGAGCAGTTCTTC
CASSQGSLANEQFF
>TRBD1|TRBJ2-7|TRBV7-9|.
TGTGCCAGCAGCCCTGGACAGGGCACCTACGAGCAGTACTTC
CASSPGQGTYEQYF
>TRBD2|TRBJ2-7|TRBV7-8|.
TGTGCCAGCAGCTTACCTCCGGGACTAAAATACGAGCAGTACTTC
CASSLPPGLKYEQYF
>TRBD1|TRBJ2-7|TRBV6-1|.
TGTGCCAGCAGTGACGTTGGACAGGGCTACGAGCAGTACTTC
CASSDVGQGYEQYF
>TRBD2|TRBJ2-7|TRBV27|.
TGTGCCAGCAGTTTAATAGGTCTAGCGGGTTCGAAGGGGGAGCAGTACTTC
CASSLIGLAGSKGEQYF
>.|TRBJ2-1|TRBV7-9|.
TGTGCCAGCAGCTTTGAGAATGAGCAGTTCTTC
CASSFENEQFF
>.|TRBJ2-3|TRBV11-2|.
TGTGCCAGCAGCTTTTATCCCGCTAGCGCCCCCGGGAATACGCAGTATTTT
CASSFYPASAPGNTQYF
>TRBD2|TRBJ2-3|TRBV9|.
TGTGCCAGCAGCACCCGACTAGCGGGAATGGAGAACACAGATACGCAGTATTTT
CASSTRLAGMENTDTQYF
>.|TRBJ2-7|TRBV11-2|.
TGTGCCAGCAGCACAGACAGGAGCTACGAGCAGTACTTC
CASSTDRSYEQYF
>.|TRBJ1-5|TRBV7-3|.
TGTGCCAGCAGCTCGCTAAATGGAGCGGGGCAGCCCCAGCATTTT
CASSSLNGAGQPQHF
>TRBD2|TRBJ2-7|TRBV14|.
TGTGCCAGCAGCCAAGAATTCAGTAGCGGGAGTAACGTCTCCTACGAGCAGTACTTC
CASSQEFSSGSNVSYEQYF
>.|TRBJ1-1|TRBV10-3|.
TGTGCCATCAGTGACTACCCCGGAAGGGGGAGAGGGGTGAACACTGAAGCTTTCTTT
CAISDYPGRGRGVNTEAFF
>.|TRBJ2-7|TRBV29-1|once
TGCAGCGTTGGATTAGACAGCTACGAGCAGTACTTC
CSVGLDSYEQYF
>TRBD1|TRBJ2-1|TRBV27|.
TGTGCCAGTCTGGACAGGGCCTACAATGAGCAGTTCTTC
CASLDRAYNEQFF
>.|TRBJ2-7|TRBV10-1|.
TGCGCCAGCAGTGAGTCTGGGGCTATCTACGAGCAGTACTTC
CASSESGAIYEQYF
>.|TRBJ1-1|TRBV7-8|.
TGTGCCAGCAGCCTAGGAGGGGCCACTGAAGCTTTCTTT
CASSLGGATEAFF